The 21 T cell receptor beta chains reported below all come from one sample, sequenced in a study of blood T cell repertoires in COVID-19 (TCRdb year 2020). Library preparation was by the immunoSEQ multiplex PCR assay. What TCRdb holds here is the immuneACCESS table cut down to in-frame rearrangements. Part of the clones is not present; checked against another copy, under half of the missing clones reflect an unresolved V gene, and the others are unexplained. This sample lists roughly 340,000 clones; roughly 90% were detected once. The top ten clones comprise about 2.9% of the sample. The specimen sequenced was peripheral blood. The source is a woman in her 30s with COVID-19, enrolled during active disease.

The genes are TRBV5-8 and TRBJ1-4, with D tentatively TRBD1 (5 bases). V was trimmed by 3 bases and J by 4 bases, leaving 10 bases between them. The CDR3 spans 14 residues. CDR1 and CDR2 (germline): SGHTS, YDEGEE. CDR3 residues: CASSSGTGNEKLFF. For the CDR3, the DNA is TGTGCCAGCAGCTCTGGGACTGGTAATGAAAAACTGTTTTTT.

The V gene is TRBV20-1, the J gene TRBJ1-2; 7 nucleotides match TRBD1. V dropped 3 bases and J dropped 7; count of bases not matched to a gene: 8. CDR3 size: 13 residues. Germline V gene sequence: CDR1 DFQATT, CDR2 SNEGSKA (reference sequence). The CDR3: CSASRQGVSGYTF. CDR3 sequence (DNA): TGCAGTGCTAGTAGACAGGGAGTATCTGGCTACACCTTC.

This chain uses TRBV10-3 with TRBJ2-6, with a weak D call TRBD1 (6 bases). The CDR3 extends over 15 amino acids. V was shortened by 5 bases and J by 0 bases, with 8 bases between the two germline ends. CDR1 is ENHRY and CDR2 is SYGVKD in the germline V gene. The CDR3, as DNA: TGTGCCATCAGTTCACAGGGCTCTGGGGCCAACGTCCTGACTTTC. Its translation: CAISSQGSGANVLTF.

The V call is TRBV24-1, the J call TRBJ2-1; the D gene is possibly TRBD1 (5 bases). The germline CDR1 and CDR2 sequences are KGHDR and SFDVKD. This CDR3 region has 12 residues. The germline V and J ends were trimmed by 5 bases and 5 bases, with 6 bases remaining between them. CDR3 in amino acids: CATSGQNNEQFF. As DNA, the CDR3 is TGTGCCACCAGTGGACAGAACAATGAGCAGTTCTTC.

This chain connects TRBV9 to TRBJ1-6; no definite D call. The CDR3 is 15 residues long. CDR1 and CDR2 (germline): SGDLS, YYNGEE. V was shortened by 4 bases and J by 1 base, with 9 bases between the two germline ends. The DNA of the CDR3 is TGTGCCAGCAGCCCCCAGGTGTCCTATAATTCACCCCTCCACTTT. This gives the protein CASSPQVSYNSPLHF.

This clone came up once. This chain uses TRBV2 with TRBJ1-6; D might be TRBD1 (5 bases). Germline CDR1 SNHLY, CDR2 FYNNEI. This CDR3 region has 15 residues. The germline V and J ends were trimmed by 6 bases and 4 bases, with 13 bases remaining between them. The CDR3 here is CASSSRQTYNSPLHF. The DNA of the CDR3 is TGTGCCAGCAGCTCTAGACAGACTTATAATTCACCCCTCCACTTT.

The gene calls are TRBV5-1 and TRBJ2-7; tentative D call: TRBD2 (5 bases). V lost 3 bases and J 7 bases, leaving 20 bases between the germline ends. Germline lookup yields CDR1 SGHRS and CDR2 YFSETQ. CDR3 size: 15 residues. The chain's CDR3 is CASSYVGLPTGEQYV. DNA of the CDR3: TGCGCCAGCAGCTATGTCGGCTTACCAACGGGGGAGCAGTACGTC.

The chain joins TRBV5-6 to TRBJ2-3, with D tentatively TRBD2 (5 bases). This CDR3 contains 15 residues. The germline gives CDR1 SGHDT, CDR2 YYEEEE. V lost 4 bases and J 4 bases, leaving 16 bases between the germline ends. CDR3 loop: CASSTTELAPDTQYF. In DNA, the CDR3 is TGTGCCAGCAGCACGACCGAGCTAGCTCCAGATACGCAGTATTTT.

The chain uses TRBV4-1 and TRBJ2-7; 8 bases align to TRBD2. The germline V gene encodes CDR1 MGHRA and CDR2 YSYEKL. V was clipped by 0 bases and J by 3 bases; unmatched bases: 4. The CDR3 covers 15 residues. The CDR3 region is CASSQDASGYYEQYV. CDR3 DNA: TGCGCCAGCAGCCAAGATGCTAGCGGGTACTACGAGCAGTACGTC.

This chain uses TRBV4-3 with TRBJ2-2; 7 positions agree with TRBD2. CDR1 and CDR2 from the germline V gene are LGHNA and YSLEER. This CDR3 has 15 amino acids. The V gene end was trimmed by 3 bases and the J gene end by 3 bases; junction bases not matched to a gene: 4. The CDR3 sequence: CASSQGLLYTGELFF. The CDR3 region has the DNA TGCGCCAGCAGCCAGGGACTACTCTACACCGGGGAGCTGTTTTTT.

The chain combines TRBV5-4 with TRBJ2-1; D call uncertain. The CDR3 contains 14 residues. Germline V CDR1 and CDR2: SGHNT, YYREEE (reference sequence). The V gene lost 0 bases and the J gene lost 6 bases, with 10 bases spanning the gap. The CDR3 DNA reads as TGTGCCAGCAGCTTGGGGGCAGTCAGCAATGAGCAGTTCTTC. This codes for CASSLGAVSNEQFF.

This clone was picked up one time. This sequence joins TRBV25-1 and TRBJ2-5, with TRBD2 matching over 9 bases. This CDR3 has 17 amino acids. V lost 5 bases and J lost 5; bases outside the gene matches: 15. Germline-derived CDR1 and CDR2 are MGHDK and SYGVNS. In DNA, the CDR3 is TGTGCCAGCAGTCCGCGGGGGGGCTCTGAACTCCGGGAGACCCAGTACTTC. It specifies CASSPRGGSELRETQYF.

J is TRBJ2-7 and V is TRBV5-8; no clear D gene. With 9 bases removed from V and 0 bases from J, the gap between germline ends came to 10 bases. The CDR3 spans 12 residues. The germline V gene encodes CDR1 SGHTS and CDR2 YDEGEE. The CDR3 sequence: CAITANSYEQYF. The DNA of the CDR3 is TGTGCCATTACAGCAAACTCCTACGAGCAGTACTTC.

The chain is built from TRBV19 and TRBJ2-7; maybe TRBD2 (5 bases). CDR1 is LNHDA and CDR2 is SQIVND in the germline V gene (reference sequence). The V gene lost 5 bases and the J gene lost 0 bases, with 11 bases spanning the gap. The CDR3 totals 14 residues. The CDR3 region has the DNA TGTGCCAGTAGTCCCCAAGGGAGCTCCTACGAGCAGTACTTC. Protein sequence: CASSPQGSSYEQYF.

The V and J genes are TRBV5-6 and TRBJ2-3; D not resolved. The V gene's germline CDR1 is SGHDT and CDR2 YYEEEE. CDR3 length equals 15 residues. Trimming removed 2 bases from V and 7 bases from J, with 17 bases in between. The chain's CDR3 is CASSFLSGGEHTQYF. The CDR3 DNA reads TGTGCCAGCAGCTTTCTTTCTGGCGGCGAGCATACGCAGTATTTT. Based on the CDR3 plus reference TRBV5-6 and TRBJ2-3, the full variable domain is DAGVTQSPTHLIKTRGQQVTLRCSPKSGHDTVSWYQQALGQGPQFIFQYYEEEERQRGNFPDRFSGHQFPNYSSELNVNALLLGDSALYLCASSFLSGGEHTQYFGPGTRLTVL.

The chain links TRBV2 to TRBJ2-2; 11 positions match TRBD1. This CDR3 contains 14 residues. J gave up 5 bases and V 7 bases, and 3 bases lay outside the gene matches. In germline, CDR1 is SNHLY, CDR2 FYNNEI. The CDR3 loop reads CASKGQGGTGELFF. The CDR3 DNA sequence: TGTGCCAGCAAGGGACAGGGGGGAACCGGGGAGCTGTTTTTT.

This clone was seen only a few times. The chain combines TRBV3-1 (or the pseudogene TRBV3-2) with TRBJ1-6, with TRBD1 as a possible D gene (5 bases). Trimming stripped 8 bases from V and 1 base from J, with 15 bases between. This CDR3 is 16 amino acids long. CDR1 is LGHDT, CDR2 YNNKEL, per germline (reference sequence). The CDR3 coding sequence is TGTGCCAGCCGAAGCGCGGGGGGGTCCTATAATTCACCCCTCCACTTT. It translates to CASRSAGGSYNSPLHF.

CDR3 in amino acids: CASSQNQTGTVKGQPQHF. DNA of the CDR3: TGCGCCAGCAGTCAAAACCAAACCGGGACAGTGAAGGGTCAGCCCCAGCATTTT. This rearrangement joins TRBV23-1 to TRBJ1-5; 7 bases fit TRBD1. TRBV23-1 qualifies as an ORF whose function is uncertain. J gave up 6 bases and V 2 bases, and 16 bases lay outside the gene matches. The CDR3 has 18 residues.

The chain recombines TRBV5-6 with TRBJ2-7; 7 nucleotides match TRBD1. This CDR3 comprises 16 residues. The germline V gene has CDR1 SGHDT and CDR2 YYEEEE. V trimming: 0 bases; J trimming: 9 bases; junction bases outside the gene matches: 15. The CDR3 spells CASSLDGTEYGFGQYF. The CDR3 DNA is TGTGCCAGCAGCTTGGACGGGACAGAATACGGTTTTGGGCAGTACTTC.

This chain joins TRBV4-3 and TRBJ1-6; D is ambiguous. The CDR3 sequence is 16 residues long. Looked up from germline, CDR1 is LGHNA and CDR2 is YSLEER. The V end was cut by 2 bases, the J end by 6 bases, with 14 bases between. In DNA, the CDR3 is TGCGCCAGCAGCCAATTCCTCGGGTCTGTTAATTCACCCCTCCACTTT. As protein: CASSQFLGSVNSPLHF.

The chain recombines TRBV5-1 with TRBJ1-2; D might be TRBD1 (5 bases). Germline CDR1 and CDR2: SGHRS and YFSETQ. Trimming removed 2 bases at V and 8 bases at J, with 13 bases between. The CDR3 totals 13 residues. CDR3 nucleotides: TGCGCCAGCAGCTTAATATTGGGGCAAGGCTACACCTTC. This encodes CASSLILGQGYTF.